The clone carrying this T cell receptor beta chain was seen only a few times. TCR beta CDR3 sequences were amplified from RNA transcripts. The TCR CDR3 first-round RT-PCR relied on the HTBI primer set. TCRdb passed the multiplex PCR reads through MiXCR, listing each CDR3 protein once. The sample includes some 800,000 distinct CDR3 sequences, roughly 40% of them seen just once. The data originate from a study of T cells in Graves' hyperthyroidism and ophthalmopathy. This CDR3 spans 17 amino acids. Germline V gene lookup returns CDR1 SNHLY and CDR2 FYNNEI. V trimming: 3 bases; J trimming: 2 bases; junction bases outside the gene matches: 12.

The sample taken for sequencing was blood. The clonotype originates from a young man with Graves' hyperthyroidism. V gene TRBV2 combines with J gene TRBJ2-7; 8 bases are a match to TRBD2. The chain's CDR3 is CASSDPRLVAGPYEQYF. DNA of the CDR3: TGTGCCAGCAGTGACCCCCGTCTAGTAGCGGGGCCCTACGAGCAGTACTTC.